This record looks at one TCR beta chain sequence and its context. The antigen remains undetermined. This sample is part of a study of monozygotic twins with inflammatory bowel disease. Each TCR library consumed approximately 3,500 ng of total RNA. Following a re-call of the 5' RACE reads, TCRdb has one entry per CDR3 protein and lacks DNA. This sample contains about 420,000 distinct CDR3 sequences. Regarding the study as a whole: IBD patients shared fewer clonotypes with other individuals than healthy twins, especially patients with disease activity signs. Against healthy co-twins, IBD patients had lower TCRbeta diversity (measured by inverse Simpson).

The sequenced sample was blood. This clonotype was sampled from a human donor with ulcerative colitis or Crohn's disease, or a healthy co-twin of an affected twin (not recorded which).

CDR3 sequence: CASSLGGNSNTEAFF. The rearrangement links TRBV5-1 to TRBJ1-1. The CDR3 spans 15 residues. CDR1 is SGHRS and CDR2 is YFSETQ in the germline V gene.